These 14 T cell receptor beta chains share one sample of origin, sequenced in a study of shared clonotypes between healthy human individuals. Clones were sequenced by immunoSEQ multiplex PCR, and TCRdb holds only the in-frame ones, with some missing. The data show 2 million to 2.5 million clones, approximately 95% seen once. Sequencing was performed on naive CD4+ T cells sorted from blood. Subset defined: CD45RA+ positively selected. These TCRs come from a man between 18 and 29 years old in good health.

The chain links TRBV18 to TRBJ2-7; D not resolved. This CDR3 has 15 amino acids. The V end lost 2 bases, the J end lost 0 bases, and 11 bases lay between the germline ends. Germline CDR1 is KGHSH and CDR2 is LQKENI. CDR3: CASSPVSGSSYEQYF. The CDR3 coding sequence is TGTGCCAGCTCACCAGTGTCGGGCAGCTCCTACGAGCAGTACTTC.

The chain is built from TRBV4-2 and TRBJ1-1; tentatively, D is TRBD1 (5 bases). This CDR3 is 15 amino acids long. Looked up from germline, CDR1 is LGHNA and CDR2 is YNFKEQ. Trimming took 0 bases from V and 0 from J, leaving 8 bases between them. The CDR3 loop reads CASSQDWGMNTEAFF. The CDR3 DNA sequence: TGTGCCAGCAGCCAAGATTGGGGCATGAACACTGAAGCTTTCTTT.

The chain employs TRBV10-3 and TRBJ2-7, with 9 bases fitting TRBD2. The CDR3 spans 14 residues. The trim removed 10 bases at V and 2 bases at J, leaving 9 bases unmatched. CDR1 ENHRY and CDR2 SYGVKD come from the germline V gene. The CDR3, as DNA: TGTGCCACGAAGACTAGCGGTGAGACCTACGAGCAGTACTTC. Protein sequence: CATKTSGETYEQYF.

This chain joins TRBV7-2 and TRBJ1-6; the D is unclear. CDR1 and CDR2 from the germline V gene are SGHTA and FQGNSA. The ends were cut back, 5 bases at V and 10 bases at J, with 18 bases in the middle. The CDR3 loop spans 15 amino acids. CDR3 loop: CASSPAGGKGSPLHF. In nucleotides, the CDR3 is TGTGCCAGCAGCCCAGCGGGCGGCAAAGGATCACCCCTCCACTTT. The entire variable domain, with the rest obtained from reference TRBV7-2 and TRBJ1-6, is as follows: GAGVSQSPSNKVTEKGKDVELRCDPISGHTALYWYRQSLGQGLEFLIYFQGNSAPDKSGLPSDRFSAERTGGSVSTLTIQRTQQEDSAVYLCASSPAGGKGSPLHFGNGTRLTVT.

As regards this clone: Other nucleotide sequences from this sample produce the same CDR3. This chain links TRBV5-4 with TRBJ2-5, with D possibly matching TRBD2 (7 bases). CDR3 length: 14 amino acids. CDR1 is SGHNT, CDR2 YYREEE, per germline (reference sequence). V gave up 0 bases and J gave up 4 bases, with 10 bases separating them. The CDR3 bases are TGTGCCAGCAGCTTGGCCGGGGGGCGAGAGACCCAGTACTTC. This codes for CASSLAGGRETQYF. Complete variable domain (other parts from reference TRBV5-4 and TRBJ2-5): ETGVTQSPTHLIKTRGQQVTLRCSSQSGHNTVSWYQQALGQGPQFIFQYYREEENGRGNFPPRFSGLQFPNYSSELNVNALELDDSALYLCASSLAGGRETQYFGPGTRLLVL.

In this sample, this clone turned up once. Other DNA sequences in the sample encode the same CDR3. CDR3 protein: CASSPVAGGSYEQYF. Written as DNA, the CDR3 is TGTGCCAGCAGCCCCGTGGCGGGAGGTAGTTACGAGCAGTACTTC. The chain combines TRBV7-2 with TRBJ2-7, with 8 positions matching TRBD2. Trimming at V came to 5 bases and at J to 4 bases, leaving 10 bases not matched to a gene. The CDR3 contains 15 residues. Germline assignment: CDR1 SGHTA and CDR2 FQGNSA.

This sequence joins TRBV2 and TRBJ2-3; D unresolved. CDR3 size: 13 residues. V lost 7 bases and J lost 0, with 8 bases in between. Germline values: CDR1 SNHLY, CDR2 FYNNEI. The CDR3 nucleotides are TGTGCCAGCAATTGGTTGAGCACAGATACGCAGTATTTT. Translated, it gives CASNWLSTDTQYF.

The V and J genes are TRBV6-5 and TRBJ2-2; D may be TRBD1 (7 bases). Per the germline V gene, CDR1 is MNHEY and CDR2 is SVGAGI. The CDR3 sequence is 15 residues long. Trimming left V 7 bases short and J 4 bases short, with 16 bases between. The CDR3 here is CASTKRQGGTGELFF. The CDR3 DNA is TGTGCCAGCACCAAAAGACAGGGAGGCACCGGGGAGCTGTTTTTT.

CDR3 region: CASTLIGAGLGAKTQYF. The CDR3 DNA reads as TGTGCCAGCACCCTAATCGGGGCGGGACTCGGGGCAAAGACCCAGTACTTC. The V call is TRBV7-2, the J call TRBJ2-5, with a weak D call TRBD2 (6 bases). The ends were cut back, 7 bases at V and 6 bases at J, with 27 bases in the middle. This CDR3 comprises 17 residues. The germline V gene has CDR1 SGHTA and CDR2 FQGNSA.

The rearrangement uses TRBV18 and TRBJ1-2; maybe TRBD1 (6 bases). The V gene lost 3 bases and the J gene lost 1 base, with 15 bases spanning the gap. Germline CDR1 and CDR2: KGHSH and LQKENI. This CDR3 is 16 amino acids long. The CDR3 reads CASSPPNDRFNYGYTF. Here the CDR3 DNA reads TGTGCCAGCTCACCCCCTAACGACAGGTTTAACTATGGCTACACCTTC.

The genes are TRBV11-2 and TRBJ1-2; perhaps TRBD1 as D (6 bases). V lost 0 bases and J 4 bases, leaving 6 bases between the germline ends. Germline V CDR1 and CDR2: SGHAT, FQNNGV. This CDR3 comprises 13 residues. The CDR3 sequence is CASSLEQGYGYTF. Here the CDR3 DNA reads TGTGCCAGCAGCTTAGAACAGGGCTATGGCTACACCTTC.

The rearrangement uses TRBV5-1 and TRBJ2-3; D remains ambiguous. Germline CDR1 SGHRS, CDR2 YFSETQ. CDR3 size: 15 residues. The germline V and J ends were trimmed by 1 base and 1 base, with 10 bases remaining between them. DNA of the CDR3: TGCGCCAGCAGCTTGTTTGGTCTAGGCACAGATACGCAGTATTTT. It yields the protein CASSLFGLGTDTQYF.

The chain uses TRBV11-3 and TRBJ2-1; 7 positions match TRBD1. The CDR3 contains 16 residues. Germline CDR1 and CDR2: SGHNT and YENEEA. V lost 0 bases, J lost 4 bases, and 6 bases stayed unmatched. Written as DNA, the CDR3 is TGTGCCAGCAGCTTAGACGGGCAGGGGGATTACAATGAGCAGTTCTTC. Translated, it gives CASSLDGQGDYNEQFF.

The CDR3 nucleotides read TGTGCCAGCAGTTATACAGGGGGCGGCTACGAGCAGTACTTC. Translation gives CASSYTGGGYEQYF. The chain joins TRBV6-5 to TRBJ2-7, with 9 bases aligning to TRBD1. The CDR3 is 14 amino acids. The germline gives CDR1 MNHEY, CDR2 SVGAGI. V trimming: 3 bases; J trimming: 3 bases; junction bases outside the gene matches: 3.